These T cell receptor beta chains were read from a single sample in a study of blood T cell repertoires in COVID-19. Only in-frame clones appear in the TCRdb table, and some are missing; sequencing was by immunoSEQ multiplex PCR. Here the sample spans 150,000 to 200,000 clones, around 89% being singletons. Sequences were obtained from peripheral blood. These receptors came from a woman aged 25 to 39 with acute or convalescent COVID-19. Both conserved end residues are part of each CDR3. Each record gives: clone size, V gene, D gene, J gene, CDR3 DNA, CDR3 protein. A D gene is named only where the DNA matches it firmly. Clone size is given for some rows only: seen once, a few or many times, or a class if the clone is expanded.

abundance: NA; v_gene: TRBV6-1; d_gene: NA; j_gene: TRBJ2-7; CDR3nt: TGTGCCAGCAGTGAAGTGGGCACCTACGAGCAGTACTTC; CDR3aa: CASSEVGTYEQYF
abundance: NA; v_gene: TRBV5-5; d_gene: NA; j_gene: TRBJ1-5; CDR3nt: TGTGCCAGCAGCCAGACGGACAGTAATCAGCCCCAGCATTTT; CDR3aa: CASSQTDSNQPQHF
abundance: NA; v_gene: TRBV30; d_gene: TRBD1; j_gene: TRBJ1-5; CDR3nt: TGTGCCTGGAGTCGGGACAGGTCTCAGCCCCAGCATTTT; CDR3aa: CAWSRDRSQPQHF
abundance: NA; v_gene: TRBV30; d_gene: TRBD2; j_gene: TRBJ2-1; CDR3nt: TGTGCCTGGGTAGCGGGAGGGCCTAGAAATGAGCAGTTCTTC; CDR3aa: CAWVAGGPRNEQFF
abundance: few; v_gene: TRBV28; d_gene: TRBD1; j_gene: TRBJ1-4; CDR3nt: TGTGCCAGCAGTGGCGTCCAGGGGGAAGGTGAAAAACTGTTTTTT; CDR3aa: CASSGVQGEGEKLFF
abundance: NA; v_gene: TRBV5-4; d_gene: NA; j_gene: TRBJ1-5; CDR3nt: TGTGCCAGCAGCTTGGATCCGGGGAATCAGCCCCAGCATTTT; CDR3aa: CASSLDPGNQPQHF
abundance: NA; v_gene: TRBV30; d_gene: NA; j_gene: TRBJ2-7; CDR3nt: TGTGCCTGGAGTGTACGGGGGTCCGGATACGAGCAGTACTTC; CDR3aa: CAWSVRGSGYEQYF
abundance: NA; v_gene: TRBV30; d_gene: TRBD1; j_gene: TRBJ1-6; CDR3nt: TGTGCCTGGAGCCTGACAGGGGGAAGGAGCTCACCCCTCCACTTT; CDR3aa: CAWSLTGGRSSPLHF
abundance: NA; v_gene: TRBV14; d_gene: TRBD1; j_gene: TRBJ1-1; CDR3nt: TGTGCCAGCAGCCCCAATCAGGGGGATACCGAAGCTTTCTTT; CDR3aa: CASSPNQGDTEAFF
abundance: NA; v_gene: TRBV2; d_gene: NA; j_gene: TRBJ2-5; CDR3nt: TGTGCCAGCAGTGCAGCTGGGCAGACGAGGGGGGAGACCCAGTACTTC; CDR3aa: CASSAAGQTRGETQYF
abundance: NA; v_gene: TRBV2; d_gene: NA; j_gene: TRBJ2-1; CDR3nt: TGTGCCAGCAGTGAGGCTAGCGTCCTCAATGAGCAGTTCTTC; CDR3aa: CASSEASVLNEQFF
abundance: NA; v_gene: TRBV7-9; d_gene: TRBD1; j_gene: TRBJ2-3; CDR3nt: TGTGCCAGCAACAGGGGCAGGACCACAGATACGCAGTATTTT; CDR3aa: CASNRGRTTDTQYF
abundance: NA; v_gene: TRBV28; d_gene: NA; j_gene: TRBJ1-5; CDR3nt: TGTGCCAGCAGCAGAAATCAGCCCCAGCATTTT; CDR3aa: CASSRNQPQHF
abundance: NA; v_gene: TRBV12-5; d_gene: TRBD1; j_gene: TRBJ2-1; CDR3nt: TGTGCTAGTGGCCTGGACAGGGGAGGCGATGAGCAGTTCTTC; CDR3aa: CASGLDRGGDEQFF
abundance: NA; v_gene: TRBV5-1; d_gene: TRBD1; j_gene: TRBJ2-2; CDR3nt: TGCGCCAGCAGCTTGGGGACAGGGGGCAGCGCCGGGGAGCTGTTTTTT; CDR3aa: CASSLGTGGSAGELFF
abundance: NA; v_gene: TRBV7-6; d_gene: TRBD1; j_gene: TRBJ2-1; CDR3nt: TGTGCCAGCAGCACGGGACAGGGAGGGTACAATGAGCAGTTCTTC; CDR3aa: CASSTGQGGYNEQFF
abundance: few; v_gene: TRBV20-1; d_gene: NA; j_gene: TRBJ2-7; CDR3nt: TGCAGTCACTCCTTGGGGGGCGAGCAGTACTTC; CDR3aa: CSHSLGGEQYF
abundance: NA; v_gene: TRBV7-2; d_gene: NA; j_gene: TRBJ1-2; CDR3nt: TGTGCCAGCAGCTTAGCGTCGGGTTCTGGCTACACCTTC; CDR3aa: CASSLASGSGYTF
abundance: NA; v_gene: TRBV2; d_gene: NA; j_gene: TRBJ2-5; CDR3nt: TGTGCCAGCAGTGAACCCGGACTGCGAGAGACCCAGTACTTC; CDR3aa: CASSEPGLRETQYF
abundance: NA; v_gene: TRBV14; d_gene: NA; j_gene: TRBJ1-6; CDR3nt: TGTGCCAGCAGCATAGGACAAAGGACTTCACCCCTCCACTTT; CDR3aa: CASSIGQRTSPLHF
abundance: once; v_gene: TRBV18; d_gene: TRBD2; j_gene: TRBJ2-3; CDR3nt: TGTGCCAGTTCACCACGCGGGGGATTGGGCACAGATACGCAGTATTTT; CDR3aa: CASSPRGGLGTDTQYF
abundance: NA; v_gene: TRBV11-3; d_gene: NA; j_gene: TRBJ2-1; CDR3nt: TGTGCCAGCAGCTTAGGCAGGGGCGGACAGTTCTTC; CDR3aa: CASSLGRGGQFF
abundance: NA; v_gene: TRBV19; d_gene: NA; j_gene: TRBJ2-7; CDR3nt: TGTGCCAGTAGTATGCTAGGGAGCAACGAGCAGTACTTC; CDR3aa: CASSMLGSNEQYF
abundance: NA; v_gene: TRBV30; d_gene: TRBD1; j_gene: TRBJ2-7; CDR3nt: TGTGCCTGGAGTTCCGGGACAGTCGACGAGCAGTACTTC; CDR3aa: CAWSSGTVDEQYF
abundance: NA; v_gene: TRBV27; d_gene: NA; j_gene: TRBJ1-5; CDR3nt: TGTGCCACCAGTCCGGGAGGCGGACAGCCCCAGCATTTT; CDR3aa: CATSPGGGQPQHF
abundance: NA; v_gene: TRBV28; d_gene: NA; j_gene: TRBJ1-4; CDR3nt: TGTGCCAGCATCGGAAGGGGGTGGGAAAAACTGTTTTTT; CDR3aa: CASIGRGWEKLFF
abundance: NA; v_gene: TRBV6-1; d_gene: NA; j_gene: TRBJ2-4; CDR3nt: TGTGCCAGCAGTGAAGACGGAGCCAAAAACATTCAGTACTTC; CDR3aa: CASSEDGAKNIQYF
abundance: few; v_gene: TRBV28; d_gene: TRBD1; j_gene: TRBJ2-5; CDR3nt: TGTGCCAGCGAACACAGGGGAGAGACCCAGTACTTC; CDR3aa: CASEHRGETQYF
abundance: NA; v_gene: TRBV19; d_gene: TRBD1; j_gene: TRBJ2-7; CDR3nt: TGTGCCAGTAGCGGACAGGCCTACGAGCAGTACTTC; CDR3aa: CASSGQAYEQYF
abundance: NA; v_gene: TRBV10-2; d_gene: TRBD2; j_gene: TRBJ2-1; CDR3nt: TGCGCCAGCATTCAGGGTAGGACTAGCGGGAGGGCAGTCAATGAGCAGTTCTTC; CDR3aa: CASIQGRTSGRAVNEQFF
abundance: NA; v_gene: TRBV10-3; d_gene: NA; j_gene: TRBJ2-1; CDR3nt: TGTGCCACTGGGCAGTGGTCCTACAATGAGCAGTTCTTC; CDR3aa: CATGQWSYNEQFF
abundance: NA; v_gene: TRBV5-1; d_gene: TRBD2; j_gene: TRBJ2-7; CDR3nt: TGCGCCAGCAACCCAGCGGGGGCCTCCTACGAGCAGTACTTC; CDR3aa: CASNPAGASYEQYF
abundance: NA; v_gene: TRBV5-6; d_gene: NA; j_gene: TRBJ2-3; CDR3nt: TGTGCCAGCAGCTCCCGCCCTCTAGCCCTCACTCACACAGATACGCAGTATTTT; CDR3aa: CASSSRPLALTHTDTQYF
abundance: once; v_gene: TRBV7-3; d_gene: NA; j_gene: TRBJ2-6; CDR3nt: TGTGCCAGCATCACAACCGGGAGCTCTGGGGCCAACGTCCTGACTTTC; CDR3aa: CASITTGSSGANVLTF
abundance: NA; v_gene: TRBV19; d_gene: NA; j_gene: TRBJ1-5; CDR3nt: TGTGCCAGTAGTGCAGGGCACAATCAGCCCCAGCATTTT; CDR3aa: CASSAGHNQPQHF
abundance: NA; v_gene: TRBV11-2; d_gene: TRBD2; j_gene: TRBJ2-1; CDR3nt: TGTGCCAGCAGCTCATACCGTAGCGGGAGCTGGTACCATGAGCAGTTCTTC; CDR3aa: CASSSYRSGSWYHEQFF
abundance: NA; v_gene: TRBV20-1; d_gene: NA; j_gene: TRBJ1-2; CDR3nt: TGCAAAAGCGTCGGGGAGGATGGCTACACCTTC; CDR3aa: CKSVGEDGYTF
abundance: NA; v_gene: TRBV2; d_gene: TRBD1; j_gene: TRBJ1-5; CDR3nt: TGTGCCAGCAGGGGGGACAGGGTTCAGCCCCAGCATTTT; CDR3aa: CASRGDRVQPQHF
abundance: NA; v_gene: TRBV5-1; d_gene: TRBD2; j_gene: TRBJ2-1; CDR3nt: TGCGCCAGCAGCTTCGATGAGCTAGCGGGGTACTCCTACAATGAGCAGTTCTTC; CDR3aa: CASSFDELAGYSYNEQFF
abundance: NA; v_gene: TRBV5-1; d_gene: TRBD2; j_gene: TRBJ2-2; CDR3nt: TGCGCCAGCAGCTTTAGCGGGAGGAACACCGGGGAGCTGTTTTTT; CDR3aa: CASSFSGRNTGELFF
abundance: NA; v_gene: TRBV9; d_gene: NA; j_gene: TRBJ2-7; CDR3nt: TGTGCCAGCGGGGGGTTATACGAGCAGTACTTC; CDR3aa: CASGGLYEQYF
abundance: NA; v_gene: TRBV28; d_gene: TRBD2; j_gene: TRBJ2-2; CDR3nt: TGTGCCAGCAGGTCGGGGGGCACCGGGGAGCTGTTTTTT; CDR3aa: CASRSGGTGELFF
abundance: NA; v_gene: TRBV2; d_gene: NA; j_gene: TRBJ1-5; CDR3nt: TGTGCCATCAGGGCGGGGAATAGCAATCAGCCCCAGCATTTT; CDR3aa: CAIRAGNSNQPQHF
abundance: NA; v_gene: TRBV21-1; d_gene: NA; j_gene: TRBJ2-7; CDR3nt: TGTGCCAGGATATTCTCTCGTTCCCTCGGGACCTACGAGCAGTACTTC; CDR3aa: CARIFSRSLGTYEQYF
abundance: NA; v_gene: TRBV27; d_gene: TRBD1; j_gene: TRBJ2-1; CDR3nt: TGTGCCAGCAGTTTATATAGGACAGGGGGCCGGGATGAGCAGTTCTTC; CDR3aa: CASSLYRTGGRDEQFF
abundance: NA; v_gene: TRBV3-1/TRBV3-2; d_gene: TRBD2; j_gene: TRBJ2-7; CDR3nt: TGTGCCAGCAGCCCTGGCGGGAGGGACGAGCAGTACTTC; CDR3aa: CASSPGGRDEQYF
abundance: NA; v_gene: TRBV28; d_gene: NA; j_gene: TRBJ2-2; CDR3nt: TGTGCCAGCAGTTCGTCACAGACCGGGGAGCTGTTTTTT; CDR3aa: CASSSSQTGELFF
abundance: NA; v_gene: TRBV5-1; d_gene: NA; j_gene: TRBJ2-2; CDR3nt: TGCGCCAGCAGCTTGGGGGGCAGGGCCGACACCGGGGAGCTGTTTTTT; CDR3aa: CASSLGGRADTGELFF
abundance: NA; v_gene: TRBV5-1; d_gene: NA; j_gene: TRBJ1-3; CDR3nt: TGCGCCAGCAGCGCCGGACAACGAAACACCATATATTTT; CDR3aa: CASSAGQRNTIYF
abundance: NA; v_gene: TRBV19; d_gene: NA; j_gene: TRBJ2-1; CDR3nt: TGTGCCAGTAGTATAGATCGGGGCAATGAGCAGTTCTTC; CDR3aa: CASSIDRGNEQFF
abundance: NA; v_gene: TRBV18; d_gene: NA; j_gene: TRBJ1-2; CDR3nt: TGTGCCAGCTTGGGGGGGAACGACTATGGCTACACCTTC; CDR3aa: CASLGGNDYGYTF
abundance: NA; v_gene: TRBV30; d_gene: NA; j_gene: TRBJ2-5; CDR3nt: TGTGCCTGGAGCGGGGAGACCCAGTACTTC; CDR3aa: CAWSGETQYF
abundance: NA; v_gene: TRBV4-1; d_gene: NA; j_gene: TRBJ1-5; CDR3nt: TGCGCCAGCAGCCAAGAAGGGAGACAGCCCCAGCATTTT; CDR3aa: CASSQEGRQPQHF